This T cell receptor (beta chain) stems from a study of molecular identifiers for immune sequencing clone quantification. Study context: Four portions were sequenced after RNA from about 20,000 or 100,000 naive CD8 cells was split five ways in replicates. General study points: Whereas clones above 20 RNA copies held under 1% of naive-cell molecules, they held over 98% of effector molecules.

TCRdb called the PCR reads again in MiXCR, with one record for every CDR3 protein. Counted here are around 470,000 distinct CDR3 sequences, around a fifth occurring once; the ten biggest clones make up roughly 0.81%. Libraries for naive CD8 T cells, which were made from roughly 21,000 to 960,000 sorted cells, drew on 10%, 30% or 50% of the RNA. Sorting captured naive CD8 T cells as CD8+CD4-CCR7+CD45RA+. This clonotype has at least ten counts. The antigen is undetermined. The clonotype was recovered from a human donor in good health. Some libraries in this study had Jurkat cell RNA spiked in. Specimen: naive CD8+ T cells from blood, with Jurkat cell RNA spiked in. Sample subset: FACS-sorted CD8+CD4-CCR7+CD45RA+ naive T cells.

Written as DNA, the CDR3 is TGTGCCAGCAGCTTAGGGGCCCAGCGAGAGACCCAGTACTTC. Translated: CASSLGAQRETQYF. V usage is TRBV7-2 and J usage is TRBJ2-5; unclear D gene. Germline V gene lookup returns CDR1 SGHTA and CDR2 FQGNSA. The CDR3 is made up of 14 amino acids. V was clipped by 1 base and J by 4 bases, with 10 bases between them.